The 23 T cell receptor beta chains given below trace back to one sample, sequenced in a study of shared clonotypes between healthy human individuals. Using immunoSEQ multiplex PCR, the repertoire was profiled, and TCRdb retains in-frame clones only, with some absent. Found here are 2 million to 2.5 million clones, 80% to 95% of them singletons; the top ten hold about 0.41%. Sequenced input: naive CD4+ T cells from PBMCs. Subset defined: CD45RA+ positively selected. These receptors all stem from a man aged 18-30 years in good health. Some clones in this sample may be carry-over from other donors' samples.

CDR3 loop: CASSLQGGERETQYF. DNA for the CDR3: TGTGCCAGCAGCTTACAAGGGGGCGAAAGGGAGACCCAGTACTTC. The chain combines TRBV7-3 with TRBJ2-5; 7 bases line up with TRBD1. The CDR3 runs to 15 residues. V gave up 2 bases and J gave up 5 bases; unmatched junction bases: 8. Germline V gene data show CDR1 as SGHTA and CDR2 as FQGTGA. Complete variable domain (other parts from reference TRBV7-3 and TRBJ2-5): GAGVSQTPSNKVTEKGKYVELRCDPISGHTALYWYRQSLGQGPEFLIYFQGTGAADDSGLPNDRFFAVRPEGSVSTLKIQRTERGDSAVYLCASSLQGGERETQYFGPGTRLLVL.

V gene TRBV5-1 combines with J gene TRBJ2-7; TRBD1 agrees at 11 bases. The CDR3 sequence is 14 residues long. The germline V gene encodes CDR1 SGHRS and CDR2 YFSETQ. Trimming removed 4 bases from V and 4 bases from J; junction bases left unmatched: 4. The DNA of the CDR3 is TGCGCCAGCAGCGCGGGACAGGGGGTTTACGAGCAGTACTTC. Translated: CASSAGQGVYEQYF.

V is TRBV28 and J is TRBJ2-1; unclear D gene. Between the trimmed V and J ends, which lost 8 bases and 0 bases, there was a span of 8 bases. This CDR3 is 13 amino acids long. Germline assignment: CDR1 MDHEN and CDR2 SYDVKM. In DNA, the CDR3 is TGTGCCAGCCAGTACAGCTCCTACAATGAGCAGTTCTTC. Protein product: CASQYSSYNEQFF.

The gene calls are TRBV4-1 and TRBJ1-1; TRBD1 matches 7 bases. CDR1 and CDR2 (germline): MGHRA, YSYEKL. This CDR3 is built from 17 residues. J lost 1 base, V lost 2 bases, and 10 bases had no gene match. DNA of the CDR3: TGCGCCAGCAGCCAACGACAGGGCGGACTCGGGAACACTGAAGCTTTCTTT. Protein sequence: CASSQRQGGLGNTEAFF.

This chain links TRBV18 with TRBJ1-1; the D is unclear. V shed 5 bases and J shed 8 bases, with 0 bases lying between them. CDR1 is KGHSH, CDR2 LQKENI, per germline. The CDR3 is 8 amino acids. The CDR3 sequence is CASSEAFF. The CDR3 DNA reads TGTGCCAGCTCAGAAGCTTTCTTT.

V usage is TRBV5-5 and J usage is TRBJ2-7, with D perhaps TRBD2 (6 bases). Germline V gene sequence: CDR1 SGHKS, CDR2 YYEKEE (reference sequence). This CDR3 spans 12 amino acids. Trimming took 4 bases from V and 11 from J, leaving 16 bases between them. The CDR3 reads CASSPGTPTEYF. In nucleotides, the CDR3 is TGTGCCAGCAGCCCCGGGACTCCTACGGAGTACTTC.

The chain has TRBV7-9 and TRBJ2-7; D may be TRBD2 (6 bases). CDR1 SEHNR and CDR2 FQNEAQ come from the germline V gene (reference sequence). V was trimmed by 6 bases and J by 3 bases, leaving 18 bases between them. The CDR3 is made up of 15 amino acids. CDR3 nucleotide sequence: TGTGCCAGCAGTTGGGCCCGGGGCGGGAACTACGAGCAGTACTTC. Its protein is CASSWARGGNYEQYF.

The chain links TRBV27 to TRBJ1-1, with TRBD1 identical over 9 bases. This CDR3 is 16 amino acids long. Germline loops: CDR1 MNHEY, CDR2 SMNVEV (reference sequence). After removal of 6 bases from V and 1 base from J, the junction contained 9 bases not matched to a gene. The CDR3 sequence: CASSIQGADGNTEAFF. CDR3 coding DNA: TGTGCCAGCAGCATACAGGGGGCAGATGGGAACACTGAAGCTTTCTTT.

This clone was observed a single time. The chain links TRBV7-2 to TRBJ2-3; the match to TRBD1 covers 9 bases. The CDR3 loop spans 16 amino acids. Trimming cost V 7 bases and J 6 bases; bases outside gene matches: 14. Looked up from germline, CDR1 is SGHTA and CDR2 is FQGNSA. CDR3 sequence (DNA): TGTGCCAGCATCCAGCGGGCAGGACAGGGGCCCGATACGCAGTATTTT. This codes for CASIQRAGQGPDTQYF.

In DNA, the CDR3 is TGTGCCAGCAGCCGACCTAGGACAGGGGGTTATGGCTACACCTTC. It encodes CASSRPRTGGYGYTF. The chain links TRBV6-5 to TRBJ1-2; 10 bases fit TRBD1. This CDR3 contains 15 residues. The V and J ends lost 6 bases and 5 bases, in that order; junction bases with no gene match: 9. Looked up from germline, CDR1 is MNHEY and CDR2 is SVGAGI.

The rearrangement links TRBV11-2 to TRBJ1-2; TRBD1 might be the D (5 bases). The CDR3 has 14 amino acids. V was pared by 1 base and J by 2 bases, with 8 bases between. From germline, CDR1 is SGHAT and CDR2 FQNNGV. The CDR3 loop reads CASSLGTLNYGYTF. The CDR3 DNA sequence: TGTGCCAGCAGCTTAGGGACACTGAACTATGGCTACACCTTC.

As regards this clone: The identical CDR3 is also encoded by other nucleotide sequences in the sample. The chain uses TRBV5-1 and TRBJ2-3, with TRBD1 identical over 8 bases. CDR1 is SGHRS and CDR2 is YFSETQ in the germline V gene. CDR3 length: 15 residues. After removal of 3 bases from V and 2 bases from J, the junction contained 5 bases not matched to a gene. The CDR3, as DNA: TGCGCCAGCAGCTCCGGACAGGGACTCACAGATACGCAGTATTTT. This sequence encodes CASSSGQGLTDTQYF.

The chain combines TRBV28 with TRBJ1-4; maybe TRBD1 (6 bases). Trimming removed 1 base at V and 8 bases at J, with 17 bases between. The CDR3 is 16 amino acids. CDR1 MDHEN and CDR2 SYDVKM come from the germline V gene. DNA for the CDR3: TGTGCCAGCAGTTTATTTCCAGGGGCAGGGTACGAAAAACTGTTTTTT. This translates into CASSLFPGAGYEKLFF.

This clone has only one observation. The V call is TRBV30, the J call TRBJ2-2; D not certain. Trimming cost V 5 bases and J 9 bases, with 16 bases left between them. CDR3 size: 13 residues. Per germline, CDR1 GTSNPN and CDR2 SVGIG (reference sequence). The CDR3 loop reads CAWGRQAAWELFF. The CDR3 nucleotides read TGTGCCTGGGGCCGGCAGGCGGCTTGGGAGCTGTTTTTT.

The rearrangement links TRBV19 to TRBJ1-2, with a tentative D call TRBD1 (6 bases). Germline V gene sequence: CDR1 LNHDA, CDR2 SQIVND (reference sequence). Deletions cut 6 bases from V and 4 bases from J, with 12 bases between. The length of the CDR3 is 13 residues. The CDR3 here is CASSTGIGYGYTF. CDR3 sequence (DNA): TGTGCCAGTAGCACAGGGATAGGCTATGGCTACACCTTC.

V usage is TRBV7-2 and J usage is TRBJ1-3; maybe TRBD1 (5 bases). Trimming removed 1 base at V and 2 bases at J, with 9 bases between. Germline assignment: CDR1 SGHTA and CDR2 FQGNSA. This CDR3 is 15 amino acids long. CDR3 residues: CASSLGGGAGNTIYF. CDR3 DNA sequence: TGTGCCAGCAGCTTAGGGGGGGGAGCTGGAAACACCATATATTTT.

This clone was seen a single time. The chain employs TRBV5-1 and TRBJ1-2; no firm D call. The germline CDR1 and CDR2 sequences are SGHRS and YFSETQ. This CDR3 is built from 14 residues. V was shortened by 6 bases and J by 7 bases, with 19 bases between the two germline ends. CDR3 loop: CASTSADGRAGYTF. The CDR3 nucleotides read TGCGCCAGCACCTCCGCGGACGGGCGGGCTGGCTACACCTTC.

This rearrangement joins TRBV5-1 to TRBJ2-7; D is possibly TRBD1 (6 bases). CDR3 length equals 13 residues. Trimming pared 4 bases from V and 3 bases from J, leaving 11 bases between. The germline V gene encodes CDR1 SGHRS and CDR2 YFSETQ. The CDR3, as DNA: TGCGCCAGCAGCCAGGGACATATCTACGAGCAGTACTTC. It translates to CASSQGHIYEQYF.

The chain combines TRBV19 with TRBJ2-1, with 11 positions matching TRBD2. The ends lost 4 bases at V and 3 bases at J; junction bases unmatched: 2. This CDR3 region has 15 residues. Germline CDR1 and CDR2: LNHDA and SQIVND (reference sequence). DNA for the CDR3: TGTGCCAGTAGTAGGACTAGCGGGTACTACAATGAGCAGTTCTTC. It is translated as CASSRTSGYYNEQFF.

The chain couples TRBV18 to TRBJ2-1; 13 nucleotides align to TRBD2. CDR1 and CDR2 from the germline V gene are KGHSH and LQKENI. There are 16 residues in the CDR3. V gave up 6 bases and J gave up 8 bases; unmatched junction bases: 10. The CDR3 DNA reads as TGTGCCAGCTCCCCTAGGACTAGCGGGAGAACGGATGAGCAGTTCTTC. Its translation is CASSPRTSGRTDEQFF.

CDR3 in DNA: TGTGCCAGCAGCTCACTGACTGCCAACTCTGGAAACACCATATATTTT. Its protein is CASSSLTANSGNTIYF. The genes are TRBV7-6 and TRBJ1-3; D unclear. Looked up from germline, CDR1 is SGHVS and CDR2 is FNYEAQ. The CDR3 extends over 16 amino acids. The germline V and J ends were trimmed by 4 bases and 0 bases, with 13 bases remaining between them.

The chain joins TRBV27 to TRBJ2-7, with D perhaps TRBD1 (6 bases). CDR1 and CDR2 from the germline V gene are MNHEY and SMNVEV (reference sequence). V was shortened by 4 bases and J by 3 bases, with 10 bases between the two germline ends. The CDR3 sequence is 13 residues long. The CDR3 is CASSSGQSYEQYF. As DNA, the CDR3 is TGTGCCAGCAGTTCCGGACAGAGCTACGAGCAGTACTTC.

The chain recombines TRBV28 with TRBJ2-7; the match to TRBD1 covers 10 bases. From germline, CDR1 is MDHEN and CDR2 SYDVKM. The V and J ends lost 5 bases and 2 bases, in that order; junction bases with no gene match: 9. This CDR3 region has 16 residues. The CDR3 spells CASSGTGAGDPYEQYF. For the CDR3, the DNA is TGTGCCAGCAGTGGGACAGGGGCGGGAGATCCCTACGAGCAGTACTTC.